These T cell receptor beta chains were read from a single sample in a study of blood T cell repertoires in COVID-19. This table comes from immunoSEQ multiplex PCR, and its TCRdb copy is limited to in-frame clones, with some not included. This sample has roughly 48,000 clones; 88% occur once, and the top ten carry roughly an eighth. Sequenced input: peripheral blood. These receptors all stem from a human donor in a cohort sampled during active COVID-19. Each CDR3 is given with its conserved first and last residue. D genes are given only for firm matches. The listing skips clone size in some rows; elsewhere it reads once, few, many or a size class.

- TRBD1 TRBJ1-3 TRBV10-2 TGCGCCAGCACCAGGGGGGAGGGAAACACCATATATTTT CASTRGEGNTIYF
- TRBD2 TRBJ2-1 TRBV2 TGTGCCAGCAGAGAACTAGCGGGGGAAGGGGTGGAGCAGTTCTTC CASRELAGEGVEQFF
- TRBD1 TRBJ2-7 TRBV27 TGTGCCAGCAGCTCACAGGGGACGGGTGAGCAGTACTTC CASSSQGTGEQYF
- - TRBJ1-2 TRBV5-6 TGTGCCAGCAGCTTGCGTTTCGGAGCCCTCGGGGGCTACACCTTC CASSLRFGALGGYTF
- - TRBJ2-7 TRBV12-3/TRBV12-4 TGTGCCAGCAGTTTTCAGTTTCTGGAGCAGTACTTC CASSFQFLEQYF
once - TRBJ2-5 TRBV7-6 TGTGCCAGCAGCTTAGCTAACCAGCAAGAGACCCAGTACTTC CASSLANQQETQYF
- TRBD1 TRBJ1-1 TRBV5-1 TGCGCCAGCAGCTTGGCGCCGGGACAGGGCACTGAAGCTTTCTTT CASSLAPGQGTEAFF
once - TRBJ1-2 TRBV4-1 TGCGCCAGCAGCCAAGAACAGGCTCAAGTGGATGGCTACACCTTC CASSQEQAQVDGYTF
- TRBD2 TRBJ2-2 TRBV11-2 TGTGCCAGCAGCCTGGGGGCTAGCGGGGGGCGGACCGGGGAGCTGTTTTTT CASSLGASGGRTGELFF
- TRBD1 TRBJ1-1 TRBV5-1 TGCGCCAGCAGCTTGTCGTCAGGGGGGACAAACACTGAAGCTTTCTTT CASSLSSGGTNTEAFF
once - TRBJ2-3 TRBV9 TGTGCCAGCAGCGTAGATGAGGGATCTAGCACAGATACGCAGTATTTT CASSVDEGSSTDTQYF
- TRBD1 TRBJ1-1 TRBV7-2 TGTGCCAGCGTCCAGGGGGCCGTAACTTTCTTT CASVQGAVTFF
- TRBD1 TRBJ1-5 TRBV6-6 TGTGCCAGCAGTCCCATATCACGACAGGGGGGCAATCAGCCCCAGCATTTT CASSPISRQGGNQPQHF
- - TRBJ1-1 TRBV2 TGTGCCAGCAGAGCCCGGGGGGGGAACACTGAAGCTTTCTTT CASRARGGNTEAFF
- - TRBJ1-3 TRBV6-6 TGTGCCAGCAGGTCGACGGACAGCCCTGGAAACACCATATATTTT CASRSTDSPGNTIYF
- TRBD1 TRBJ2-2 TRBV19 TGTGCCAGTAGTGCCCGCTCCGGGACAGGGGGGACCGGGGAGCTGTTTTTT CASSARSGTGGTGELFF
- TRBD1 TRBJ1-1 TRBV6-5 TGTGCCAGCAGCCAGGCTGTACAGGGGGCTGAAGCTTTCTTT CASSQAVQGAEAFF
- TRBD2 TRBJ2-1 TRBV7-2 TGTGCCAGCAGCGGAAGACTAGCGGGGGGCCGAGATGAGCAGTTCTTC CASSGRLAGGRDEQFF
- - TRBJ1-2 TRBV5-1 TGCGCCAGCAGCTTTAGCGGCCCGAACAACTATGGCTACACCTTC CASSFSGPNNYGYTF
- TRBD1 TRBJ1-1 TRBV6-8 TGTGCCAGCAGTTATGGGGACAGGGAGAACACTGAAGCTTTCTTT CASSYGDRENTEAFF
- TRBD1 TRBJ1-2 TRBV2 TGTGCCAGCAGTGAAGAAGGGTGGGACAGGCGGAACGGCTACACCTTC CASSEEGWDRRNGYTF
- - TRBJ2-5 TRBV12-3/TRBV12-4 TGTGCCAGCAGTTTCACGGGGGAAGAGACCCAGTACTTC CASSFTGEETQYF
- - TRBJ2-7 TRBV27 TGTGCCAGCAGTCGGACAAGCTCCTACGAGCAGTACTTC CASSRTSSYEQYF
- - TRBJ2-6 TRBV10-3 TGTGCCATCAGTGGGGCCTCGGGGGCCAACGTCCTGACTTTC CAISGASGANVLTF
- - TRBJ1-1 TRBV6-6 TGTGCCAGCAGTTACTCCGAGGGGAACACTGAAGCTTTCTTT CASSYSEGNTEAFF
- - TRBJ2-1 TRBV5-6 TGTGCCAGCAGCTCGGACAGAGTCTCCTACAATGAGCAGTTCTTC CASSSDRVSYNEQFF
- - TRBJ2-5 TRBV7-2 TGTGCCAGCAGCTTAGATAGCCGGCACCAAGAGACCCAGTACTTC CASSLDSRHQETQYF
- - TRBJ1-1 TRBV23-1 TGCGCCAGCAGTCAACAGGGTTCTCGGACTGAAGCTTTCTTT CASSQQGSRTEAFF
- - TRBJ1-6 TRBV6-5 TGTGCCAGCAGTTACTCGGAGGGCACGAATTCACCCCTCCACTTT CASSYSEGTNSPLHF
- - TRBJ2-7 TRBV18 TGTGCCAGCTCACCCGCAGGATCGGGCGGGGAGCAGTACTTC CASSPAGSGGEQYF
- - TRBJ2-3 TRBV15 TGTGCCACCAGCAGTAAGCTGGCAGGGATCACAGATACGCAGTATTTT CATSSKLAGITDTQYF
- - TRBJ1-5 TRBV5-6 TGTGCCAGCAGCGCAGGGCTCATCAATCAGCCCCAGCATTTT CASSAGLINQPQHF
- - TRBJ1-3 TRBV29-1 TGCAGCGTTGGCGGGGAATCTGGAAACACCATATATTTT CSVGGESGNTIYF
once - TRBJ2-3 TRBV9 TGTGCCAGCAGCGTAGCTATAAGGACTACAACAGATACGCAGTATTTT CASSVAIRTTTDTQYF
- - TRBJ1-5 TRBV29-1 TGCAGCGTTTTTCAGGGGAGCAATCAGCCCCAGCATTTT CSVFQGSNQPQHF
- TRBD1 TRBJ1-6 TRBV10-3 TGTGCCATCACCCCGGGACAGGGGAATTCACCCCTCCACTTT CAITPGQGNSPLHF
- TRBD1 TRBJ2-7 TRBV9 TGTGCCAGCAGCCCCCAGGGACAGCTCTCCTACGAGCAGTACTTC CASSPQGQLSYEQYF
once - TRBJ2-7 TRBV4-3 TGCGCCAGCAGCCAAGATGCGGGGCCCTACGAGCAGTACTTC CASSQDAGPYEQYF
- TRBD1 TRBJ1-3 TRBV9 TGTGCCAGCAGCGACGGACAGGGGGCTAGTGGAAACACCATATATTTT CASSDGQGASGNTIYF
- TRBD2 TRBJ2-7 TRBV28 TGTGCCAGCAGGAATCTAGCGGGGGCCTACGAGCAGTACTTC CASRNLAGAYEQYF
- - TRBJ1-4 TRBV6-6 TGTGCCAGCGAGGACAGCAACAATAATGAAAAACTGTTTTTT CASEDSNNNEKLFF
- - TRBJ2-7 TRBV5-4 TGTGCCAGCAGCTCGGTGATTTCGGAGGAGCAGTACTTC CASSSVISEEQYF
once - TRBJ1-5 TRBV5-1 TGCGCCAGCAGCCCAGGGCGACAGGAAAGGGAGCCCCAGCATTTT CASSPGRQEREPQHF